This is a list of T cell receptor beta chains from one sample in a study of blood T cells in healthy people across ages. TCRdb passed the 5' RACE reads through MiXCR, listing each CDR3 protein once. The profile shows about 1.7 million distinct CDR3 sequences, roughly 27% of them singletons. Material: blood. Receptors were obtained from a woman in her twenties or thirties in good health. The CDR3 runs from the conserved cysteine through the conserved F or W. The D gene is left open where the match is weak. Where a row states a size, it is once, few, many or the class of an expanded clone; other rows omit it.

CASRATGGSDTQYF	TGCGCCAGCAGGGCGACGGGAGGGTCAGATACGCAGTATTTT	TRBD2	.	TRBV10-2	TRBJ2-3	14
CANSQGPAGGRYQQYF	TGTGCCAACAGCCAAGGTCCAGCGGGAGGACGTTACCAGCAGTACTTC	TRBD2	.	TRBV14	TRBJ2-7	16
CSAWARKETQYF	TGCAGCGCGTGGGCTCGGAAAGAGACCCAGTACTTC	.	few	TRBV29-1	TRBJ2-5	12
CSARAQGTDEQYF	TGCAGTGCTAGAGCACAGGGAACCGACGAGCAGTACTTC	.	.	TRBV20-1	TRBJ2-7	13
CASSYSTGGLLSYEQYF	TGTGCCAGCAGTTACTCGACAGGGGGCTTGCTCTCCTACGAGCAGTACTTC	TRBD1	.	TRBV6-6	TRBJ2-7	17
CASSRVPGQGRDEKLFF	TGTGCCAGCAGCCGGGTCCCGGGACAGGGCCGGGATGAAAAACTGTTTTTT	TRBD1	few	TRBV6-1	TRBJ1-4	17
CSASRASGSHSTDTQYF	TGCAGTGCTAGTCGGGCTAGCGGGAGCCATAGCACAGATACGCAGTATTTT	TRBD2	.	TRBV20-1	TRBJ2-3	17
CASSVGGSTGELFF	TGTGCCAGCAGCGTAGGAGGGAGCACCGGGGAGCTGTTTTTT	.	.	TRBV9	TRBJ2-2	14
CAGTDVYEQYF	TGTGCCGGGACGGACGTTTACGAGCAGTACTTC	.	many	TRBV30	TRBJ2-7	11
CASSTPGREQYF	TGTGCCAGTAGTACCCCAGGGCGCGAGCAGTACTTC	.	.	TRBV19	TRBJ2-7	12
CAQAPGTGRYGYTF	TGTGCCCAAGCCCCCGGGACAGGGCGGTATGGCTACACCTTC	TRBD1	.	TRBV30	TRBJ1-2	14
CASSLRLAGANEQFF	TGTGCCAGCAGCTTAAGACTAGCGGGGGCGAATGAGCAGTTCTTC	TRBD2	many	TRBV7-2	TRBJ2-1	15
CASSQEQGRGNEQFF	TGTGCCAGCAGCCAAGAGCAGGGACGGGGCAATGAGCAGTTCTTC	.	few	TRBV4-2	TRBJ2-1	15
CASSSTGVWTGELFF	TGTGCCAGCAGTTCCACAGGGGTGTGGACCGGGGAGCTGTTTTTT	TRBD1	once	TRBV28	TRBJ2-2	15
CASSLMGSGANVPTF	TGTGCCAGCAGCTTAATGGGCTCTGGGGCCAACGTCCCGACTTTC	.	few	TRBV7-2	TRBJ2-6	15
CASSESSRARGHTF	TGTGCCAGCAGTGAATCTTCGAGGGCTCGGGGCCACACCTTC	.	.	TRBV6-1	TRBJ1-2	14
CSSSPSGSYNEQFF	TGTTCCAGCAGTCCTAGCGGGAGCTACAATGAGCAGTTCTTC	TRBD2	once	TRBV7-9	TRBJ2-1	14
CSVAGTGGVETQYF	TGCAGCGTCGCCGGGACAGGGGGCGTCGAGACCCAGTACTTC	TRBD1	many	TRBV29-1	TRBJ2-5	14
CATSDSGTGGMNTGELFF	TGTGCTACCAGTGATTCCGGGACAGGGGGCATGAACACCGGGGAGCTGTTTTTT	TRBD1	few	TRBV24-1	TRBJ2-2	18
CASSYSGSGRSTGELFF	TGTGCCAGCAGTTACTCGGGAAGCGGGAGAAGCACCGGGGAGCTGTTTTTT	TRBD2	once	TRBV12-3/TRBV12-4	TRBJ2-2	17
CASCGDPVYDYTF	TGTGCCAGCTGTGGGGATCCGGTCTATGACTACACCTTC	.	few	TRBV28	TRBJ1-2	13
CASSYDRYSEQFF	TGTGCCAGCAGCTACGACAGGTACAGTGAGCAGTTCTTC	.	.	TRBV7-2	TRBJ2-1	13